The 21 T cell receptor beta chains reported below all come from one sample, sequenced in a study of T cell changes during pregnancy in multiple sclerosis. Some clones are missing from TCRdb's copy, which holds only in-frame ones; the method was immunoSEQ multiplex PCR. The sample holds 55,000 to 80,000 clones, 90% seen once. The sequences come from peripheral blood, collected after pregnancy. These TCRs come from a female donor in good health, enrolled as a control in a pregnancy study.

The J gene is TRBJ1-5, the V gene TRBV5-1; a weak D match, TRBD1 (5 bases). Germline V gene data show CDR1 as SGHRS and CDR2 as YFSETQ. With 0 bases removed from V and 5 bases from J, the gap between germline ends came to 6 bases. This CDR3 contains 13 residues. CDR3 DNA sequence: TGCGCCAGCAGCTTGGGGGGGGATCAGCCCCAGCATTTT. This codes for CASSLGGDQPQHF.

This chain links TRBV28 with TRBJ2-7; D ambiguous. Trimming left V 6 bases short and J 0 bases short, with 6 bases between. The CDR3 extends over 12 amino acids. CDR1 and CDR2 (germline): MDHEN, SYDVKM. The CDR3 sequence: CASSDSSYEQYF. The CDR3 DNA follows: TGTGCCAGCAGCGACTCCTCCTACGAGCAGTACTTC. The whole variable domain, remainder taken from reference TRBV28 and TRBJ2-7, is DVKVTQSSRYLVKRTGEKVFLECVQDMDHENMFWYRQDPGLGLRLIYFSYDVKMKEKGDIPEGYSVSREKKERFSLILESASTNQTSMYLCASSDSSYEQYFGPGTRLTVT.

This chain links TRBV19 with TRBJ1-4, with 7 bases fitting TRBD1. The V and J ends lost 4 bases and 4 bases, in that order; junction bases with no gene match: 6. The V gene's germline CDR1 is LNHDA and CDR2 SQIVND (reference sequence). The CDR3 loop spans 15 amino acids. For the CDR3, the DNA is TGTGCCAGTAGTAGGCGGGACAGCCGTAATGAAAAACTGTTTTTT. Residues: CASSRRDSRNEKLFF. The full variable domain, with the rest looked up from reference TRBV19 and TRBJ1-4, is DGGITQSPKYLFRKEGQNVTLSCEQNLNHDAMYWYRQDPGQGLRLIYYSQIVNDFQKGDIAEGYSVSREKKESFPLTVTSAQKNPTAFYLCASSRRDSRNEKLFFGSGTQLSVL.

Only one count was recorded for this clone. The J gene is TRBJ2-7, the V gene TRBV30; a weak D match, TRBD2 (7 bases). Looked up from germline, CDR1 is GTSNPN and CDR2 is SVGIG (reference sequence). With 3 bases removed from V and 7 bases from J, the gap between germline ends came to 16 bases. CDR3 size: 13 residues. The DNA of the CDR3 is TGTGCCTGGAGGTGGGGCGGGGGCTTGGAGCAGTACTTC. Its translation: CAWRWGGGLEQYF.

The V call is TRBV13, the J call TRBJ1-2; D remains ambiguous. This CDR3 spans 13 amino acids. Between the trimmed V and J ends, which lost 7 bases and 8 bases, there was a span of 17 bases. Germline loops: CDR1 PRHDT, CDR2 FYEKMQ (reference sequence). CDR3 protein: CASNPTGVVGYTF. The CDR3 DNA follows: TGTGCCAGCAACCCCACCGGGGTTGTGGGCTACACCTTC.

The chain uses TRBV6-5 and TRBJ1-1; 10 nucleotides match TRBD1. V shed 6 bases, J shed 6 bases, and the junction held 7 bases outside the gene matches. The V gene's germline CDR1 is MNHEY and CDR2 SVGAGI. This CDR3 has 14 residues. The chain's CDR3 is CASRLGQGTAEAFF. In nucleotides, the CDR3 is TGTGCCAGCAGACTGGGACAGGGGACAGCTGAAGCTTTCTTT.

The V gene is TRBV7-2, the J gene TRBJ1-1; 7 bases are shared with TRBD1. The CDR3 runs to 13 residues. Germline V gene data show CDR1 as SGHTA and CDR2 as FQGNSA. Trimming removed 7 bases from V and 0 bases from J; junction bases left unmatched: 2. The CDR3 protein is CASNRGLNTEAFF. DNA of the CDR3: TGTGCCAGCAATAGGGGGCTGAACACTGAAGCTTTCTTT. Variable domain in full (rest from reference TRBV7-2 and TRBJ1-1): GAGVSQSPSNKVTEKGKDVELRCDPISGHTALYWYRQSLGQGLEFLIYFQGNSAPDKSGLPSDRFSAERTGGSVSTLTIQRTQQEDSAVYLCASNRGLNTEAFFGQGTRLTVV.

The chain employs TRBV7-8 and TRBJ2-2, with D uncertain. The germline gives CDR1 SGHVS, CDR2 FQNEAQ. The CDR3 covers 16 residues. Trimming pared 5 bases from V and 3 bases from J, leaving 16 bases between. The CDR3 DNA reads as TGTGCCAGCAGCGTCTCCCGGGTCTCCGACACCGGGGAGCTGTTTTTT. As protein: CASSVSRVSDTGELFF. The complete variable domain, with remaining parts taken from reference TRBV7-8 and TRBJ2-2, reads GAGVSQSPRYKVAKRGQDVALRCDPISGHVSLFWYQQALGQGPEFLTYFQNEAQLDKSGLPSDRFFAERPEGSVSTLKIQRTQQEDSAVYLCASSVSRVSDTGELFFGEGSRLTVL.

The genes are TRBV5-1 and TRBJ2-1; the match to TRBD2 covers 8 bases. This CDR3 region has 13 residues. The J segment lost 8 bases and the V segment lost 4 bases, leaving 5 bases of the junction unmatched. CDR1 SGHRS and CDR2 YFSETQ come from the germline V gene. CDR3 bases: TGCGCCAGCAGCAGCGGGAGTAGGGATGAGCAGTTCTTC. Protein sequence: CASSSGSRDEQFF.

The chain carries TRBV10-3 and TRBJ2-3; TRBD2 aligns across 8 bases. Trimming at V came to 11 bases and at J to 2 bases, leaving 6 bases not matched to a gene. Germline values: CDR1 ENHRY, CDR2 SYGVKD. This CDR3 comprises 13 residues. The CDR3 sequence is CAAGLVPTDTQYF. The CDR3 nucleotides read TGTGCCGCGGGACTAGTCCCCACAGATACGCAGTATTTT.

V is TRBV7-9 and J is TRBJ2-7; possible D gene TRBD1, 5 bases. The CDR3 runs 12 residues. Trimming took off 2 bases at V and 7 bases at J, with 9 bases between the two ends. Germline V gene lookup returns CDR1 SEHNR and CDR2 FQNEAQ (reference sequence). In DNA, the CDR3 is TGTGCCAGCAGCTTATCCCGACAGGAGCAGTACTTC. Its protein product is CASSLSRQEQYF.

The chain recombines TRBV2 with TRBJ2-1; 12 nucleotides align to TRBD2. This CDR3 region has 14 residues. Looked up from germline, CDR1 is SNHLY and CDR2 is FYNNEI. V was clipped by 8 bases and J by 6 bases; unmatched bases: 5. CDR3: CASFGLAGLNEQFF. The CDR3 DNA reads as TGTGCCAGCTTCGGACTAGCGGGACTCAATGAGCAGTTCTTC.

Regarding this clone: The germline gene is not matched at one end of the junction; a read error may be the cause. V usage is TRBV7-7 and J usage is TRBJ2-5; the match to TRBD1 covers 7 bases. Germline loops: CDR1 SSHAT, CDR2 FNYEAQ (reference sequence). The CDR3 has 13 residues. For the CDR3, the DNA is TGTGCTAGCAGCTTTGCACAGGGGCAGACCCAGTACTTC. This sequence encodes CASSFAQGQTQYF.

The chain employs TRBV9 and TRBJ1-6; 8 positions match TRBD1. Germline V CDR1 and CDR2: SGDLS, YYNGEE. This CDR3 spans 15 amino acids. Trimming at V came to 0 bases and at J to 14 bases, leaving 10 bases not matched to a gene. Written as DNA, the CDR3 is TGTGCCAGCAGCGTAGATGAGGGAACAGGGGGTTCCCTCCACTTT. The encoded protein is CASSVDEGTGGSLHF.

This clone was counted ten times or more. The genes are TRBV7-9 and TRBJ2-7, with D possibly being TRBD2 (6 bases). Between the trimmed V and J ends, which lost 5 bases and 6 bases, there was a span of 17 bases. This CDR3 contains 14 residues. Germline loops: CDR1 SEHNR, CDR2 FQNEAQ (reference sequence). CDR3 sequence: CASSPLGFGGEQYF. CDR3 bases: TGTGCCAGCAGCCCCCTAGGGTTCGGGGGCGAGCAGTACTTC.

The chain couples TRBV27 to TRBJ1-1; a weak D match, TRBD1 (5 bases). V dropped 3 bases and J dropped 2 bases, with 10 bases sitting between them. The germline V gene encodes CDR1 MNHEY and CDR2 SMNVEV (reference sequence). The CDR3 is 14 residues long. CDR3 in amino acids: CASSFGGLNTEAFF. The DNA of the CDR3 is TGTGCCAGCAGTTTCGGGGGATTAAACACTGAAGCTTTCTTT.

This clone showed up just a few times. The chain couples TRBV30 to TRBJ2-1; D is possibly TRBD1 (6 bases). The CDR3 loop spans 12 amino acids. Germline V CDR1 and CDR2: GTSNPN, SVGIG (reference sequence). V was clipped by 2 bases and J by 7 bases, with 9 bases between them. The CDR3, as DNA: TGTGCCTGGAGTCTCCAGGGGAATGAGCAGTTCTTC. Protein product: CAWSLQGNEQFF.

The rearrangement links TRBV27 to TRBJ2-7; tentatively, D is TRBD2 (5 bases). V lost 2 bases, J lost 3 bases, and 11 bases lay in between. Germline CDR1 and CDR2: MNHEY and SMNVEV (reference sequence). This CDR3 is built from 14 residues. The CDR3 nucleotides are TGTGCCAGCAGTTTAGACTCCGGGAACTACGAGCAGTACTTC. This gives the protein CASSLDSGNYEQYF.

The J gene is TRBJ2-1, the V gene TRBV7-6; 8 bases are a match to TRBD2. Germline V gene lookup returns CDR1 SGHVS and CDR2 FNYEAQ. V lost 5 bases and J lost 10; bases outside the gene matches: 7. The CDR3 contains 13 residues. The CDR3 loop reads CASSPGLVGEQFF. Here the CDR3 DNA reads TGTGCCAGCAGCCCGGGACTAGTCGGCGAGCAGTTCTTC.

In the case of this clone: Other nucleotide sequences in the sample specify the same CDR3. This chain joins TRBV5-4 and TRBJ1-1, with 8 positions matching TRBD1. The germline CDR1 and CDR2 sequences are SGHNT and YYREEE (reference sequence). The CDR3 consists of 14 residues. The J segment lost 2 bases and the V segment lost 0 bases, leaving 0 bases of the junction unmatched. The CDR3, as DNA: TGTGCCAGCAGCTTGGCAGGGGGCAACACTGAAGCTTTCTTT. Residues: CASSLAGGNTEAFF.

The chain uses TRBV6-5 and TRBJ2-7; the match to TRBD1 covers 8 bases. Germline CDR1 is MNHEY and CDR2 is SVGAGI. This CDR3 is 15 amino acids long. J lost 4 bases, V lost 4 bases, and 9 bases had no gene match. CDR3 amino acids: CASSLDRVRRYEQYF. CDR3 bases: TGTGCCAGCAGTTTGGACAGGGTAAGGAGGTACGAGCAGTACTTC.